The rows below give T cell receptor beta chains drawn from one sample of a study of beta chain features in type 1 diabetes. Assay used: immunoSEQ multiplex PCR; TCRdb lists only in-frame clones, some missing. The sample lists around 340,000 clones; around a fifth were seen once. The material sequenced was naive CD4+ T cells from blood. Source of these receptors: a young woman in good health. Each CDR3 is given with its conserved first and last residue. D genes are given only for firm matches.

TRBV5-4	.	TRBJ2-3	CASSLMGGKLSTQYF
TRBV5-5	.	TRBJ2-5	CASTLSGETQYF
TRBV4-1	.	TRBJ1-1	CASSPSLDSLWGTEAFF
TRBV30	TRBD2	TRBJ2-1	CAWKLAGTSYNEQFF
TRBV11-2	.	TRBJ2-1	CASSLDLWQASYNEQFF
TRBV4-2	TRBD2	TRBJ2-3	CASSTRLAGEGIGTDTQYF
TRBV11-3	TRBD2	TRBJ2-7	CASTLAGGPGEQYF
TRBV30	.	TRBJ1-4	CAWSANKEEKLFF
TRBV25-1	TRBD1	TRBJ1-2	CASTGGSAYGYTF
TRBV7-2	.	TRBJ1-2	CASSIYSQSGYTF
TRBV28	TRBD1	TRBJ1-2	CASGTGTGAEGYGYTF
TRBV5-1	TRBD2	TRBJ2-7	CASSLVAGGLTYEQYF
TRBV5-4	.	TRBJ2-5	CASSSPGTSETQYF
TRBV28	.	TRBJ1-3	CASSLSGSGNTIYF
TRBV19	TRBD1	TRBJ1-1	CARIRDRGGKTEAFF
TRBV29-1	.	TRBJ2-3	CSVLPGRGGGTDTQYF
TRBV11-2	.	TRBJ2-1	CASSLGGSSYNEQFF
TRBV7-9	TRBD2	TRBJ2-3	CASSPSGTSTDTQYF
TRBV5-1	TRBD1	TRBJ2-1	CASSYLGQGPGNEQFF
TRBV29-1	.	TRBJ2-3	CSVEETSTDTQYF
TRBV5-1	TRBD1	TRBJ2-3	CASSSGTASTDTQYF
TRBV19	TRBD2	TRBJ2-1	CASGERDANEQFF
TRBV7-9	.	TRBJ2-1	CASSFSGDEQFF
TRBV30	.	TRBJ2-4	CAWSVGLASPQNIQYF
TRBV4-1	.	TRBJ2-5	CASSLAGTQYF
TRBV5-6	TRBD1	TRBJ2-6	CASSSNRGIISGANVLTF